The 18 T cell receptor beta chains reported below all come from one sample, sequenced in a study of graft-versus-host responses after intestinal transplantation. Their antigens remain unidentified. Here immunoSEQ multiplex PCR was the method, and the copy in TCRdb shows in-frame clones only, minus some. Seen here are approximately 49,000 clones, 89% observed once, and the top ten hold 0.55% to 0.65%. Sequencing used unstimulated CD4+ T cells sorted from spleen or lymph node cells, obtained before transplant. These receptor sequences come from a human donor who was the organ donor for an intestinal transplant.

The chain joins TRBV6-5 to TRBJ1-1, with 7 bases aligning to TRBD1. The CDR3 length is 14 residues. Trimming at V came to 6 bases and at J to 0 bases, leaving 4 bases not matched to a gene. Germline loops: CDR1 MNHEY, CDR2 SVGAGI. The CDR3 sequence: CASSGTELNTEAFF. Written as DNA, the CDR3 is TGTGCCAGCAGCGGGACAGAGTTGAACACTGAAGCTTTCTTT.

This chain links TRBV6-6 with TRBJ2-7; 12 positions match TRBD1. The length of the CDR3 is 15 residues. V lost 6 bases, J lost 4 bases, and 7 bases stayed unmatched. Germline V gene data show CDR1 as MNHNY and CDR2 as SVGAGI (reference sequence). CDR3 coding DNA: TGTGCCAGCAGCGAACCGGGACAGGGGGCGTACGAGCAGTACTTC. It specifies CASSEPGQGAYEQYF.

The CDR3 DNA follows: TGTGCCAGCAGCCTCCTAGCGGGACTCACAGATACGCAGTATTTT. Translation: CASSLLAGLTDTQYF. The chain joins TRBV7-9 to TRBJ2-3, with 9 positions matching TRBD2. V was pared by 5 bases and J by 2 bases, with 5 bases of the junction left unmatched. There are 15 residues in the CDR3. CDR1 is SEHNR and CDR2 is FQNEAQ in the germline V gene (reference sequence).

The chain combines TRBV19 with TRBJ2-7; D is undetermined. This CDR3 is built from 12 residues. Germline CDR1 and CDR2: LNHDA and SQIVND (reference sequence). Trimming removed 7 bases from V and 0 bases from J, with 7 bases in between. As DNA, the CDR3 is TGTGCCAGTAAATCTAGCTCCTACGAGCAGTACTTC. It codes for CASKSSSYEQYF.

This clone has a handful of counts. The V call is TRBV4-1, the J call TRBJ1-1; D is undetermined. The V and J ends lost 2 bases and 4 bases respectively, with 17 bases between them. Germline CDR1 MGHRA, CDR2 YSYEKL. The CDR3 consists of 16 residues. The CDR3 DNA reads as TGCGCCAGCAGCCAACGGAGGGCTGGGAGAGGCACTGAAGCTTTCTTT. Residues: CASSQRRAGRGTEAFF.

The rearrangement joins TRBV2 to TRBJ2-1; TRBD2 matches 9 bases. Germline V gene lookup returns CDR1 SNHLY and CDR2 FYNNEI. J gave up 12 bases and V 7 bases, and 7 bases lay outside the gene matches. This CDR3 contains 12 residues. The CDR3 here is CASNEREVRQFF. CDR3 coding DNA: TGTGCCAGCAACGAGCGGGAGGTACGGCAGTTCTTC.

V gene TRBV29-1 combines with J gene TRBJ2-1; D is uncertain. V lost 1 base and J 15 bases, leaving 19 bases between the germline ends. This CDR3 has 13 residues. Germline-derived CDR1 and CDR2 are SQVTM and ANQGSEA. CDR3 protein: CSVEVSTGTSRFF. The CDR3 coding sequence is TGCAGCGTTGAAGTTTCGACTGGTACGAGTAGGTTCTTC.

The chain links TRBV29-1 to TRBJ2-3, with D unresolved. V lost 5 bases and J 4 bases, leaving 13 bases between the germline ends. Germline-derived CDR1 and CDR2 are SQVTM and ANQGSEA. The CDR3 has 13 amino acids. Here the CDR3 DNA reads TGCAGCGTTCTGGCAGGAAAAGCAGATACGCAGTATTTT. Protein product: CSVLAGKADTQYF.

The rearrangement links TRBV27 to TRBJ1-1; D is undetermined. The V gene's germline CDR1 is MNHEY and CDR2 SMNVEV (reference sequence). The CDR3 has 11 residues. Trimming took 7 bases from V and 2 from J, leaving 5 bases between them. The CDR3 region is CASTVNTEAFF. CDR3 DNA sequence: TGTGCCAGCACAGTTAACACTGAAGCTTTCTTT.

This clone showed up just a few times. The rearrangement links TRBV6-6 to TRBJ1-1; D may be TRBD1 (5 bases). The germline V gene encodes CDR1 MNHNY and CDR2 SVGAGI (reference sequence). The CDR3 is 13 amino acids. Deletions cut 9 bases from V and 7 bases from J, with 18 bases between. The DNA for the CDR3 is TGTGCCAGTTTGCCCAGGGCGCAGGGTGAAGCTTTCTTT. Amino acid sequence: CASLPRAQGEAFF.

The J gene is TRBJ2-1, the V gene TRBV19; D perhaps matches TRBD1 (5 bases). Per the germline V gene, CDR1 is LNHDA and CDR2 is SQIVND (reference sequence). Trimming removed 7 bases from V and 4 bases from J, with 14 bases in between. The CDR3 extends over 14 amino acids. The CDR3 is CASTETDKYNEQFF. The DNA for the CDR3 is TGTGCCAGTACTGAGACAGACAAGTACAATGAGCAGTTCTTC.

This chain links TRBV19 with TRBJ2-3; TRBD2 might be the D (5 bases). This CDR3 region has 15 residues. The V gene's germline CDR1 is LNHDA and CDR2 SQIVND (reference sequence). Deletions cut 4 bases from V and 0 bases from J, with 11 bases between. The CDR3, as DNA: TGTGCCAGTAGTAAGTGGGAGCGAAGCACAGATACGCAGTATTTT. Encoded protein: CASSKWERSTDTQYF. The whole variable domain, remainder taken from reference TRBV19 and TRBJ2-3, is DGGITQSPKYLFRKEGQNVTLSCEQNLNHDAMYWYRQDPGQGLRLIYYSQIVNDFQKGDIAEGYSVSREKKESFPLTVTSAQKNPTAFYLCASSKWERSTDTQYFGPGTRLTVL.

This chain connects TRBV27 to TRBJ2-5; TRBD2 is a possible D gene (6 bases). The CDR3 has 14 residues. The germline V gene encodes CDR1 MNHEY and CDR2 SMNVEV (reference sequence). Trimming pared 6 bases from V and 10 bases from J, leaving 21 bases between. The CDR3 spells CASSPLTAGKVQYF. The CDR3 coding sequence is TGTGCCAGCAGCCCCTTGACTGCGGGAAAGGTCCAGTACTTC.

The chain links TRBV5-1 to TRBJ2-7; 10 nucleotides align to TRBD2. Germline loops: CDR1 SGHRS, CDR2 YFSETQ. Losses at the gene ends were 0 bases for V and 0 bases for J; bases not matched to a gene: 3. This CDR3 is 16 amino acids long. The DNA of the CDR3 is TGCGCCAGCAGCTTGGTTCCTAGCGGGAGCTCCTACGAGCAGTACTTC. Its protein is CASSLVPSGSSYEQYF. Full variable domain (remainder filled in from reference TRBV5-1 and TRBJ2-7): KAGVTQTPRYLIKTRGQQVTLSCSPISGHRSVSWYQQTPGQGLQFLFEYFSETQRNKGNFPGRFSGRQFSNSRSEMNVSTLELGDSALYLCASSLVPSGSSYEQYFGPGTRLTVT.

The V gene is TRBV6-6, the J gene TRBJ2-1; D is undetermined. Germline V gene data show CDR1 as MNHNY and CDR2 as SVGAGI (reference sequence). The ends were cut back, 2 bases at V and 5 bases at J, with 7 bases in the middle. CDR3 size: 13 residues. CDR3 loop: CASSYPNDNEQFF. CDR3 nucleotide sequence: TGTGCCAGCAGTTACCCCAATGACAATGAGCAGTTCTTC.

V usage is TRBV28 and J usage is TRBJ1-2; TRBD1 aligns across 12 bases. The V gene end was trimmed by 5 bases and the J gene end by 8 bases; junction bases not matched to a gene: 15. The germline CDR1 and CDR2 sequences are MDHEN and SYDVKM. The CDR3 loop spans 17 amino acids. CDR3 in amino acids: CASSTEGQGAQSGGYTF. CDR3 DNA sequence: TGTGCCAGCAGTACAGAGGGACAGGGGGCGCAGTCGGGGGGCTACACCTTC.

The V call is TRBV7-9, the J call TRBJ1-2; D is perhaps TRBD1 (5 bases). The germline CDR1 and CDR2 sequences are SEHNR and FQNEAQ (reference sequence). This CDR3 has 15 residues. Trimming took off 5 bases at V and 1 base at J, with 14 bases between the two ends. CDR3 DNA sequence: TGTGCCAGCAGCCAGGGAGGGGCTTATAACTATGGCTACACCTTC. It translates to CASSQGGAYNYGYTF.

The V call is TRBV5-4, the J call TRBJ1-4, with 10 bases identical to TRBD1. This CDR3 region has 15 residues. Per the germline V gene, CDR1 is SGHNT and CDR2 is YYREEE (reference sequence). V lost 4 bases and J lost 8; bases outside the gene matches: 8. The CDR3 nucleotides read TGTGCCAGCAGCGACAGACAGGGGGCAGGGGAAAAACTGTTTTTT. Translation: CASSDRQGAGEKLFF.